This T cell receptor beta chain was sequenced in a study of Ad26.COV2.S vaccination and SARS-CoV-2 variants. The study's findings and limits: Reported post-vaccination CD8+ and CD4+ T cell responses to spike showed substantial breadth.

A note on this clone: Its antigen remains unknown. At one end the junction does not follow the germline gene, possibly because of a read error.

There are 14 residues in the CDR3. Looked up from germline, CDR1 is SGHTS and CDR2 is YDEGEE. Sample treatment: some 20 received Ad26.COV2.S at low or high dose, single or two shots; roughly five received placebo; per-sample allocation not given. Material that was analyzed had been drawn on day 63 after the first vaccine or placebo injection. TCRdb's copy holds only in-frame clones and misses some; the assay was immunoSEQ multiplex PCR. Of just over 350,000 clones in the sample, around 83% were seen once. Sequencing used peripheral blood, obtained in a trial of Ad26.COV2.S vaccine versus placebo. J is TRBJ1-2 and V is TRBV5-8; 10 positions match TRBD1. The TCR originated in a person between 18 and 59 years old who received the Ad26.COV2.S COVID-19 vaccine or a placebo. The CDR3 DNA sequence: TGTGCCAGCAGTTTGGGTGGGACAGGGGACGGCTACACCTTC. Protein: CASSLGGTGDGYTF.